The 2 T cell receptor beta chains below were found in one sample sequenced in a study of shared clonotypes between healthy human individuals. Generated by immunoSEQ multiplex PCR, the TCRdb table keeps only in-frame clones and is missing some. Counted here are roughly 1.4 million clones, approximately 98.5% occurring once; the ten biggest clones make up about 0.35%. Sequencing used naive CD4+ T cells sorted from blood. Sample subset: CD45RA+ positively selected. The receptors stem from a man between 25 and 39 years old in good health.

The rearrangement links TRBV10-2 to TRBJ2-7; D may be TRBD2 (5 bases). Trimming cost V 2 bases and J 3 bases, with 14 bases left between them. CDR3 length equals 15 residues. Looked up from germline, CDR1 is WSHSY and CDR2 is SAAADI. CDR3 amino acids: CASSEPERGNYEQYF. CDR3 nucleotide sequence: TGCGCCAGCAGTGAGCCAGAACGGGGAAACTACGAGCAGTACTTC.

V and J are TRBV9 and TRBJ1-4, with 8 bases aligning to TRBD1. This CDR3 is built from 16 residues. Germline loops: CDR1 SGDLS, CDR2 YYNGEE. The trim removed 2 bases at V and 6 bases at J, leaving 9 bases unmatched. The CDR3 reads CASSVDPGQGDEKLFF. In DNA form, the CDR3 reads TGTGCCAGCAGCGTGGACCCAGGACAGGGTGATGAAAAACTGTTTTTT. The complete variable domain, with remaining parts taken from reference TRBV9 and TRBJ1-4, reads DSGVTQTPKHLITATGQRVTLRCSPRSGDLSVYWYQQSLDQGLQFLIQYYNGEERAKGNILERFSAQQFPDLHSELNLSSLELGDSALYFCASSVDPGQGDEKLFFGSGTQLSVL.